This entry features one T cell receptor beta chain sequence. V was shortened by 7 bases and J by 0 bases, with 7 bases between the two germline ends. This CDR3 region has 12 residues. Germline-derived CDR1 and CDR2 are MDHEN and SYDVKM. These data belong to a study of cytomegalovirus exposure and HLA in healthy donors. Repertoires were generated with immunoSEQ multiplex PCR, while TCRdb's copy carries only in-frame clones and drops some. The profile shows 150,000 to 200,000 clones, approximately 90% of them singletons. The V gene is TRBV28, the J gene TRBJ2-7; weak D call: TRBD1 (5 bases). This TCR was recovered from a young man in good health and CMV-seronegative. Sequenced input: PBMCs. This chain's CDR3 is CASTDSSYEQYF. The CDR3 DNA sequence: TGTGCCAGCACCGACAGCTCCTACGAGCAGTACTTC.